One sample yielded the 26 T cell receptor beta chains listed below, sequenced in a study of CD8 T cells in Susac syndrome. Roughly 0.45 to 1 ug RNA was reverse transcribed with random hexamers. MiXCR, run by TCRdb on the immunoSEQ multiplex PCR reads, gives a single entry per CDR3 protein. The data contain roughly 250,000 distinct CDR3 sequences, about 95% of them singletons. The source material was CD4+ T cells from PBMCs. All receptors derive from a human donor with Susac syndrome.

This chain connects TRBV20-1 to TRBJ1-5; 8 nucleotides line up with TRBD1. Germline assignment: CDR1 DFQATT and CDR2 SNEGSKA (reference sequence). The CDR3 has 15 residues. Germline trimming cut 0 bases from V and 3 bases from J; bases unmatched to any gene: 4. CDR3 sequence: CSARDQGAANQPQHF. In DNA form, the CDR3 reads TGCAGTGCTAGAGATCAGGGGGCAGCCAATCAGCCCCAGCATTTT.

V is TRBV7-8 and J is TRBJ2-6, with a tentative D call TRBD1 (6 bases). Germline CDR1 and CDR2: SGHVS and FQNEAQ. The CDR3 is made up of 15 amino acids. Trimming pared 2 bases from V and 2 bases from J, leaving 7 bases between. CDR3 nucleotide sequence: TGTGCCAGCAGCTTAACAGGGCCTGGGGCCAACGTCCTGACTTTC. Encoded protein: CASSLTGPGANVLTF.

This clonotype was seen just once. The V and J genes are TRBV4-2 and TRBJ1-5; D is undetermined. The CDR3 is 15 amino acids. CDR1 is LGHNA and CDR2 is YNFKEQ in the germline V gene. Trimming took off 0 bases at V and 3 bases at J, with 9 bases between the two ends. CDR3 DNA: TGTGCCAGCAGCCAAGAAGGCGTCTTCAATCAGCCCCAGCATTTT. Its protein product is CASSQEGVFNQPQHF.

This clonotype is a singleton in its sample. CDR3 coding DNA: TGTGCCAGCAGTTACTTGGCGGGAGCGGGCACAGATACGCAGTATTTT. This translates into CASSYLAGAGTDTQYF. V and J are TRBV6-5 and TRBJ2-3; 7 nucleotides line up with TRBD2. The CDR3 has 16 amino acids. The V and J ends lost 1 base and 1 base, in that order; junction bases with no gene match: 5. Germline V gene sequence: CDR1 MNHEY, CDR2 SVGAGI.

The J gene is TRBJ2-5, the V gene TRBV12-3 or TRBV12-4; weak D call: TRBD1 (6 bases). CDR3 length: 15 residues. V was trimmed by 5 bases and J by 5 bases, leaving 18 bases between them. This CDR3 reads CASSREQGLSETQYF. DNA for the CDR3: TGTGCCAGCAGTAGAGAGCAGGGGCTTTCGGAGACCCAGTACTTC.

The V gene is TRBV3-1, the J gene TRBJ2-1; TRBD2 aligns across 10 bases. The length of the CDR3 is 18 residues. Per germline, CDR1 LGHDT and CDR2 YNNKEL (reference sequence). The J segment lost 6 bases and the V segment lost 2 bases, leaving 13 bases of the junction unmatched. CDR3 loop: CASSQSPAAGGLGNEQFF. The CDR3 region has the DNA TGTGCCAGCAGCCAATCCCCGGCAGCGGGAGGGCTGGGCAATGAGCAGTTCTTC.

The chain combines TRBV7-2 with TRBJ2-5; 9 bases match TRBD2. Germline V gene lookup returns CDR1 SGHTA and CDR2 FQGNSA. V lost 5 bases to trimming and J lost 4 bases; unmatched junction nucleotides: 14. The CDR3 totals 17 residues. The CDR3 DNA sequence: TGTGCCAGCAGCCTTCCAACAGGTAGCGGGAGCACAGAGACCCAGTACTTC. Translation: CASSLPTGSGSTETQYF.

This clonotype was detected once. The V gene is TRBV6-1, the J gene TRBJ1-1; D uncertain. Germline V gives CDR1 MNHNS, CDR2 SASEGT. The CDR3 has 11 residues. The V and J ends lost 11 bases and 6 bases respectively, with 13 bases between them. Here the CDR3 reads CAALERAEAFF. In DNA form, the CDR3 reads TGTGCCGCCCTCGAGAGGGCTGAAGCTTTCTTT.

The count of this clonotype is one. The J gene is TRBJ1-1, the V gene TRBV5-1, with D possibly matching TRBD1 (5 bases). Between the trimmed V and J ends, which lost 0 bases and 1 base, there was a span of 16 bases. Germline lookup yields CDR1 SGHRS and CDR2 YFSETQ. The CDR3 is made up of 17 amino acids. This CDR3 is CASSLEKGAGPNTEAFF. In nucleotides, the CDR3 is TGCGCCAGCAGCTTGGAAAAAGGGGCAGGACCGAACACTGAAGCTTTCTTT.

As DNA, the CDR3 is TGTGCCAGCAGCCCCTTAAGGGGCAGCGCACGCCAAGAGACCCAGTACTTC. Amino acids: CASSPLRGSARQETQYF. V usage is TRBV4-2 and J usage is TRBJ2-5; maybe TRBD1 (5 bases). Germline CDR1 is LGHNA and CDR2 is YNFKEQ. This CDR3 is 17 amino acids long. Trimming removed 4 bases at V and 1 base at J, with 19 bases between.

This chain connects TRBV20-1 to TRBJ2-1; 7 bases fit TRBD2. Germline V lookup: CDR1 DFQATT, CDR2 SNEGSKA (reference sequence). This CDR3 region has 15 residues. Trimming cost V 2 bases and J 0 bases; bases outside gene matches: 4. CDR3 DNA sequence: TGCAGTGCTAGAAGGGAGGGTGTCTCCTACAATGAGCAGTTCTTC. Its translation is CSARREGVSYNEQFF.

This chain connects TRBV9 to TRBJ1-4; 10 bases are shared with TRBD1. The CDR3 is 14 residues long. Per the germline V gene, CDR1 is SGDLS and CDR2 is YYNGEE. V dropped 3 bases and J dropped 12; count of bases not matched to a gene: 8. The chain's CDR3 is CASSAGTGAFQLFF. CDR3 bases: TGTGCCAGCAGCGCCGGGACAGGGGCTTTTCAACTGTTTTTT.

This clonotype was recorded once. The chain couples TRBV30 to TRBJ2-5, with 11 positions matching TRBD2. CDR3 length: 15 amino acids. The junction had 6 bases not matched to a gene; V was cut back by 2 bases and J by 4 bases. CDR1 and CDR2 (germline): GTSNPN, SVGIG (reference sequence). The CDR3 here is CAWSQRLAGPETQYF. The CDR3 DNA follows: TGTGCCTGGAGTCAACGACTAGCGGGACCAGAGACCCAGTACTTC.

This chain uses TRBV29-1 with TRBJ1-4; no clear D gene. Germline V lookup: CDR1 SQVTM, CDR2 ANQGSEA. The V gene lost 3 bases and the J gene lost 7 bases, with 9 bases spanning the gap. The CDR3 spans 12 residues. CDR3 sequence: CSVDAGFEKLFF. In DNA, the CDR3 is TGCAGCGTTGATGCCGGTTTTGAAAAACTGTTTTTT.

The chain combines TRBV20-1 with TRBJ2-5; D is undetermined. This CDR3 spans 12 amino acids. Trimming removed 3 bases from V and 2 bases from J, with 7 bases in between. CDR1 and CDR2 from the germline V gene are DFQATT and SNEGSKA (reference sequence). The CDR3 nucleotides are TGCAGTGCTAGTGTTGTACAAGAGACCCAGTACTTC. Protein: CSASVVQETQYF.

The CDR3 is CATSDLQFDEQFF. As DNA, the CDR3 is TGTGCCACCAGTGATTTGCAATTTGATGAGCAGTTCTTC. The genes are TRBV24-1 and TRBJ2-1; D gene uncertain. The CDR3 has 13 amino acids. Trimming left V 0 bases short and J 8 bases short, with 7 bases between. The germline V gene has CDR1 KGHDR and CDR2 SFDVKD.

This sequence joins TRBV25-1 and TRBJ2-1, with D uncertain. The V and J ends lost 5 bases and 0 bases respectively, with 8 bases between them. CDR3 length: 14 residues. Germline lookup yields CDR1 MGHDK and CDR2 SYGVNS. CDR3 bases: TGTGCCAGCAGTAGGCCCAGCTCCTACAATGAGCAGTTCTTC. It encodes CASSRPSSYNEQFF.

The V call is TRBV11-3, the J call TRBJ1-2, with D unclear. Germline lookup yields CDR1 SGHNT and CDR2 YENEEA. Trimming stripped 5 bases from V and 4 bases from J, with 11 bases between. This CDR3 contains 13 residues. The DNA for the CDR3 is TGTGCCAGCAGCACCCGGGAGGCCTATGGCTACACCTTC. Protein product: CASSTREAYGYTF. Drawing the rest from reference TRBV11-3 and TRBJ1-2, the complete variable domain is EAGVVQSPRYKIIEKKQPVAFWCNPISGHNTLYWYLQNLGQGPELLIRYENEEAVDDSQLPKDRFSAERLKGVDSTLKIQPAELGDSAVYLCASSTREAYGYTFGSGTRLTVV.

The V gene is TRBV4-1, the J gene TRBJ1-2; perhaps TRBD1 as D (5 bases). Per the germline V gene, CDR1 is MGHRA and CDR2 is YSYEKL. This CDR3 has 14 residues. V shed 2 bases and J shed 3 bases, with 10 bases lying between them. This chain's CDR3 is CASSQRGGDYGYTF. The CDR3 nucleotides read TGCGCCAGCAGCCAACGGGGGGGTGACTATGGCTACACCTTC.

This clonotype was found once. The chain is built from TRBV25-1 and TRBJ2-7, with D unclear. The CDR3 consists of 13 residues. The V gene lost 0 bases and the J gene lost 7 bases, with 10 bases spanning the gap. CDR1 is MGHDK, CDR2 SYGVNS, per germline. CDR3 in amino acids: CASSEYKVAEQYF. The DNA of the CDR3 is TGTGCCAGCAGTGAATATAAGGTAGCAGAGCAGTACTTC.

The chain carries TRBV15 and TRBJ2-3, with D maybe TRBD1 (6 bases). Trimming took off 3 bases at V and 4 bases at J, with 11 bases between the two ends. The CDR3 has 14 residues. Germline-derived CDR1 and CDR2 are LNHNV and YYDKDF (reference sequence). CDR3 sequence (DNA): TGTGCCACCAGCAGTTCCCAGGGGCCAGATACGCAGTATTTT. It is translated as CATSSSQGPDTQYF.

V gene TRBV7-9 combines with J gene TRBJ2-1, with unresolved D. This CDR3 region has 14 residues. V lost 3 bases and J lost 7, with 13 bases in between. CDR1 SEHNR and CDR2 FQNEAQ come from the germline V gene (reference sequence). CDR3: CASSFGGWGNEQFF. In DNA, the CDR3 is TGTGCCAGCAGCTTTGGCGGATGGGGTAATGAGCAGTTCTTC.

J is TRBJ2-7 and V is TRBV20-1; 7 bases line up with TRBD2. The CDR3 contains 13 residues. The germline V gene has CDR1 DFQATT and CDR2 SNEGSKA (reference sequence). Trimming at V came to 0 bases and at J to 2 bases, leaving 1 base not matched to a gene. CDR3 loop: CSAREGGAYEQYF. CDR3 in DNA: TGCAGTGCTAGAGAGGGGGGGGCCTACGAGCAGTACTTC.

The rearrangement joins TRBV7-3 to TRBJ2-7; 13 bases are a match to TRBD2. The germline CDR1 and CDR2 sequences are SGHTA and FQGTGA. V shed 4 bases, J shed 3 bases, and the junction held 3 bases outside the gene matches. The CDR3 has 15 residues. Here the CDR3 reads CASSWGTSGIYEQYF. The CDR3 coding sequence is TGTGCCAGCAGCTGGGGGACTAGCGGGATCTACGAGCAGTACTTC.

The chain uses TRBV21-1 and TRBJ2-4; the D call TRBD2 from the table was never checked on the DNA. TRBV21-1 is a pseudogene segment. This CDR3 comprises 16 residues. Here the CDR3 DNA reads TGTGCCAGCAGCAAAGAGGCGGGGACGGCCGGAAGGGGTCAGTACTTC. The encoded protein is CASSKEAGTAGRGQYF.

The V gene is TRBV29-1, the J gene TRBJ2-1; 7 positions agree with TRBD1. This CDR3 is built from 14 residues. The germline gives CDR1 SQVTM, CDR2 ANQGSEA. J was trimmed by 1 base and V by 4 bases; bases with no gene match: 4. CDR3 in amino acids: CSVVGQDSYNEQFF. DNA of the CDR3: TGCAGCGTTGTCGGACAGGATTCCTACAATGAGCAGTTCTTC.